This paragraph reports one TCR beta chain. The antigen is unknown. Germline V gives CDR1 SGHTA, CDR2 FQGNSA. Trimming cost V 7 bases and J 6 bases, with 10 bases left between them. This CDR3 contains 11 residues. These data are taken from a study of CD8+ T cells in alopecia areata. General study findings and limits: Scalp sequencing also captures normal skin's resident alphabeta T cells. Compared with mice, patients displayed less clear TCR sharing, possibly for HLA-related reasons.

Lesional scalp punch biopsies and peripheral blood came from alopecia areata patients. Extraction and reverse transcription of RNA yielded cDNA as the sequencing template. TCRdb's table, derived via immunoSEQ multiplex PCR, lists solely in-frame clones and lacks some. The data show hundreds of thousands of clones, with 50% to 60% seen just once and 0.45% held by the top ten. The receptor was derived from a human donor with alopecia areata. The input for sequencing was CD4+ T cells sorted from blood, taken at week 0. The rearrangement links TRBV7-2 to TRBJ2-7; no clear D. CDR3 nucleotide sequence: TGTGCCAGCACCTCCCAGGTCGAGCAGTACTTC. It is translated as CASTSQVEQYF. The full variable domain, its missing parts supplied by reference TRBV7-2 and TRBJ2-7, is GAGVSQSPSNKVTEKGKDVELRCDPISGHTALYWYRQSLGQGLEFLIYFQGNSAPDKSGLPSDRFSAERTGGSVSTLTIQRTQQEDSAVYLCASTSQVEQYFGPGTRLTVT.